One and the same sample provided the 27 T cell receptor beta chains below, sequenced in a study of molecular identifiers for immune sequencing clone quantification (dated by TCRdb to between 2018 and 2020). The library was built by means of PCR. Sequencing took place on a NextSeq 500. Using fastp at Q25 and MiXCR, TCRdb reprocessed the public reads and kept productive beta chains. Rows with a matching CDR3 protein are joined into one entry that keeps the most common DNA and genes. Within this sample are about 330,000 distinct CDR3 sequences, with roughly 23% of them counted one time only. Jointly, the top ten make up about 0.73% of the sample. Sequencing was performed on naive CD8+ T cells from blood, with Jurkat cell RNA spiked in. Taken with the paper, the label for cell subset or site translates to: FACS-sorted CD8+CD4-CCR7+CD45RA+ naive T cells. The receptors derive from a human donor in good health. Some libraries in this study had Jurkat cell RNA spiked in.

This clonotype was counted only a few times. V usage is TRBV29-1 and J usage is TRBJ2-3; TRBD2 agrees at 7 bases. The CDR3 is 11 amino acids. CDR1 and CDR2 from the germline V gene are SQVTM and ANQGSEA. Here the CDR3 DNA reads TGCAGTCCGTGGGGGGGGGATACGCAGTATTTT. Translated, it gives CSPWGGDTQYF.

This clonotype has only one observation. A clone one base away is much larger, so this may be a read error. V usage is TRBV19 and J usage is TRBJ1-1, with a tentative D call TRBD1 (5 bases). Germline CDR1 LNHDA, CDR2 SQIVND (reference sequence). Trimming took off 5 bases at V and 6 bases at J, with 16 bases between the two ends. This CDR3 is 14 amino acids long. In nucleotides, the CDR3 is TGTGCCAGTAGTTACCAGGGAGGTGTCGCTGAAGCTTTCTTT. Translation gives CASSYQGGVAEAFF.

About this clonotype itself: A much larger clone lies one base from this, so it may be a read error. The chain uses TRBV11-2 and TRBJ2-1; D is possibly TRBD1 or TRBD2 (5 bases each). Germline V gene sequence: CDR1 SGHAT, CDR2 FQNNGV. The V and J ends lost 7 bases and 5 bases respectively, with 18 bases between them. This CDR3 contains 15 residues. The chain's CDR3 is CASIRGPNHHNEQFF. DNA of the CDR3: TGTGCCAGCATACGGGGCCCGAACCACCACAATGAGCAGTTCTTC.

This clonotype has just a few counts. This chain joins TRBV4-1 and TRBJ1-1; D is unresolved. Between the trimmed V and J ends, which lost 1 base and 1 base, there was a span of 7 bases. The V gene's germline CDR1 is MGHRA and CDR2 YSYEKL. The CDR3 is 14 residues long. The CDR3 protein is CASSQVAGNTEAFF. The DNA of the CDR3 is TGCGCCAGCAGCCAAGTAGCCGGGAACACTGAAGCTTTCTTT.

There are a few counts of this clonotype. The DNA for the CDR3 is TGTGCCAGCAGTGCGTCCTTAAAATTGTCGGGCAATGAGCAGTTCTTC. Its protein product is CASSASLKLSGNEQFF. The V gene is TRBV27, the J gene TRBJ2-1; D is undetermined. The CDR3 is 16 residues long. Trimming took 5 bases from V and 6 from J, leaving 20 bases between them. The germline V gene encodes CDR1 MNHEY and CDR2 SMNVEV (reference sequence).

Concerning this clonotype: One junction end disagrees with the germline gene, perhaps due to a read error. The chain is built from TRBV7-9 and TRBJ2-5, with 8 nucleotides matching TRBD1. Germline loops: CDR1 SEHNR, CDR2 FQNEAQ (reference sequence). CDR3 length equals 16 residues. DNA of the CDR3: TGTGCCAGCAGCACATCTGGACAGGGATACCAAGAGTCCCAGTACTTC. Its translation is CASSTSGQGYQESQYF.

The rearrangement links TRBV10-3 to TRBJ2-3, with 7 bases lining up with TRBD2. CDR1 ENHRY and CDR2 SYGVKD come from the germline V gene. The J segment lost 5 bases and the V segment lost 8 bases, leaving 10 bases of the junction unmatched. The CDR3 length is 14 residues. The CDR3 protein is CAIARGGRGDTQYF. Here the CDR3 DNA reads TGTGCCATCGCCCGCGGCGGGAGAGGAGATACGCAGTATTTT.

The CDR3 loop reads CSVGRQTGVWETQYF. The CDR3 DNA reads TGCAGCGTTGGACGCCAGACAGGGGTCTGGGAGACCCAGTACTTC. The V gene is TRBV29-1, the J gene TRBJ2-5; 8 positions match TRBD1. V trimming: 4 bases; J trimming: 5 bases; junction bases outside the gene matches: 12. The CDR3 loop spans 15 amino acids. Germline V gene data show CDR1 as SQVTM and CDR2 as ANQGSEA. Combining the CDR3 with reference TRBV29-1 and TRBJ2-5 gives the whole variable domain SAVISQKPSRDICQRGTSLTIQCQVDSQVTMMFWYRQQPGQSLTLIATANQGSEATYESGFVIDKFPISRPNLTFSTLTVSNMSPEDSSIYLCSVGRQTGVWETQYFGPGTRLLVL.

This clonotype was found many times. The genes are TRBV4-2 and TRBJ2-1; no definite D call. The V end was cut by 2 bases, the J end by 8 bases, with 10 bases between. Per the germline V gene, CDR1 is LGHNA and CDR2 is YNFKEQ. This CDR3 has 13 residues. CDR3 nucleotide sequence: TGTGCCAGCAGCCAATTGCTAGGAGATGAGCAGTTCTTC. Amino acids: CASSQLLGDEQFF.

V and J are TRBV30 and TRBJ1-2; D not resolved. V lost 5 bases, J lost 1 base, and 11 bases lay in between. This CDR3 spans 13 amino acids. Germline CDR1 reads GTSNPN; CDR2 reads SVGIG (reference sequence). In DNA form, the CDR3 reads TGTGCCTGGGCACCACAGATTAACTATGGCTACACCTTC. Encoded protein: CAWAPQINYGYTF.

Only a few counts were recorded for this clonotype. This rearrangement joins TRBV27 to TRBJ2-7; 14 nucleotides match TRBD2. This CDR3 has 16 amino acids. Germline-derived CDR1 and CDR2 are MNHEY and SMNVEV (reference sequence). Unmatched junction bases numbered 5, after V lost 2 bases and J lost 5 bases. The DNA for the CDR3 is TGTGCCAGCAGTTTACTCGGGACTAGCGGGAGTAACGAGCAGTACTTC. Amino acid sequence: CASSLLGTSGSNEQYF.

In regard to this clonotype: A clone one base away is much larger, so this may be a read error. This CDR3 fails to terminate in the conserved phenylalanine or tryptophan, so it likely reflects a read error. This chain links TRBV4-1 with TRBJ1-2; D not certain. Between the trimmed V and J ends, which lost 0 bases and 2 bases, there was a span of 10 bases. Germline CDR1 is MGHRA and CDR2 is YSYEKL. This CDR3 is built from 15 residues. CDR3 sequence: CASSQDMSFNYGYTL. CDR3 DNA sequence: TGCGCCAGCAGCCAAGACATGAGCTTCAACTATGGCTACACCCTC.

This clonotype was detected many times. The rearrangement links TRBV19 to TRBJ1-2, with unresolved D. Trimming took off 6 bases at V and 2 bases at J, with 10 bases between the two ends. Germline assignment: CDR1 LNHDA and CDR2 SQIVND (reference sequence). There are 13 residues in the CDR3. This CDR3 is CASSPTLNYGYTF. The CDR3 DNA follows: TGTGCCAGTAGCCCGACACTGAACTATGGCTACACCTTC.

This sequence joins TRBV19 and TRBJ1-2, with TRBD1 identical over 9 bases. The CDR3 runs 14 residues. Germline CDR1 and CDR2: LNHDA and SQIVND (reference sequence). J gave up 8 bases and V 6 bases, and 10 bases lay outside the gene matches. In nucleotides, the CDR3 is TGTGCCAGTAGCACAACAGGGGGCTTCTTGGGCTACACCTTC. Encoded protein: CASSTTGGFLGYTF.

In this sample, this clonotype turned up many times. The rearrangement links TRBV7-2 to TRBJ1-1; no clear D gene. The germline gives CDR1 SGHTA, CDR2 FQGNSA. Trimming left V 1 base short and J 1 base short, with 7 bases between. The CDR3 consists of 14 residues. The CDR3 DNA sequence: TGTGCCAGCAGCTTAGTCAGATCGAACACTGAAGCTTTCTTT. Translated: CASSLVRSNTEAFF.

This clonotype occurred many times. The chain uses TRBV7-9 and TRBJ2-7, with 8 nucleotides matching TRBD1. Trimming removed 5 bases from V and 7 bases from J; junction bases left unmatched: 7. Germline V CDR1 and CDR2: SEHNR, FQNEAQ (reference sequence). The CDR3 length is 13 residues. In DNA form, the CDR3 reads TGTGCCAGCAGCCCAGGGGGCGCGGGGGAGCAGTACTTC. It codes for CASSPGGAGEQYF.

This clonotype has at least ten counts. The chain uses TRBV29-1 and TRBJ1-1; weak D call: TRBD1 (6 bases). The CDR3 is 12 amino acids. Germline V gene lookup returns CDR1 SQVTM and CDR2 ANQGSEA. V gave up 3 bases and J gave up 4 bases, with 9 bases separating them. CDR3 residues: CSVEAGATEAFF. DNA of the CDR3: TGCAGCGTTGAGGCAGGGGCCACTGAAGCTTTCTTT.

The chain combines TRBV12-3 or TRBV12-4 with TRBJ2-3; 10 bases fit TRBD2. The J segment lost 7 bases and the V segment lost 3 bases, leaving 16 bases of the junction unmatched. This CDR3 is built from 18 residues. The CDR3 nucleotides read TGTGCCAGCAGTTTTAATCGGGCAGCGGGGGGGCGGAAATATACGCAGTATTTT. The encoded protein is CASSFNRAAGGRKYTQYF.

This clonotype was picked up many times. The rearrangement uses TRBV9 and TRBJ2-3; 10 bases agree with TRBD2. Germline CDR1 reads SGDLS; CDR2 reads YYNGEE. The CDR3 is 14 amino acids. Trimming removed 3 bases from V and 5 bases from J; junction bases left unmatched: 3. Here the CDR3 reads CASSEWTSGDTQYF. The CDR3 DNA is TGTGCCAGCAGCGAATGGACTAGCGGAGATACGCAGTATTTT. The full variable domain, completed using reference TRBV9 and TRBJ2-3, is DSGVTQTPKHLITATGQRVTLRCSPRSGDLSVYWYQQSLDQGLQFLIQYYNGEERAKGNILERFSAQQFPDLHSELNLSSLELGDSALYFCASSEWTSGDTQYFGPGTRLTVL.

About this clonotype itself: The junction does not match germline at one end; this may be a read error. The CDR3 reads CASSQDPLAYGLTF. DNA of the CDR3: TGCGCCAGCAGCCAAGATCCCCTAGCTTATGGTCTTACCTTC. J is TRBJ2-7 and V is TRBV4-3; the D gene is possibly TRBD2 (5 bases). This CDR3 is built from 14 residues. Germline loops: CDR1 LGHNA, CDR2 YSLEER.

The chain links TRBV10-3 to TRBJ2-1, with 7 bases aligning to TRBD2. The germline V gene encodes CDR1 ENHRY and CDR2 SYGVKD. Germline trimming cut 3 bases from V and 0 bases from J; bases unmatched to any gene: 2. The CDR3 is 15 amino acids. CDR3 region: CAISDGGSSYNEQFF. CDR3 coding DNA: TGTGCCATCAGTGACGGGGGGAGCTCCTACAATGAGCAGTTCTTC.

This clonotype was detected a few times. This chain connects TRBV5-1 to TRBJ2-7, with unresolved D. The CDR3 covers 12 residues. Germline CDR1 SGHRS, CDR2 YFSETQ. Trimming took off 5 bases at V and 7 bases at J, with 13 bases between the two ends. The CDR3 sequence is CASSSELREQYF. The CDR3 DNA reads TGCGCCAGCAGTTCCGAACTGAGGGAGCAGTACTTC.

There are many counts of this clonotype. This rearrangement joins TRBV7-2 to TRBJ2-1; 8 bases are shared with TRBD2. CDR1 and CDR2 (germline): SGHTA, FQGNSA. This CDR3 is built from 16 residues. The V segment lost 1 base and the J segment 7 bases; nucleotides outside the gene matches: 9. This chain's CDR3 is CASSLDASGRGNEQFF. CDR3 bases: TGTGCCAGCAGCTTAGACGCGAGCGGGAGAGGTAATGAGCAGTTCTTC. The full variable domain, completed using reference TRBV7-2 and TRBJ2-1, is GAGVSQSPSNKVTEKGKDVELRCDPISGHTALYWYRQSLGQGLEFLIYFQGNSAPDKSGLPSDRFSAERTGGSVSTLTIQRTQQEDSAVYLCASSLDASGRGNEQFFGPGTRLTVL.

V gene TRBV18 combines with J gene TRBJ2-7; maybe TRBD2 (5 bases). Germline CDR1 KGHSH, CDR2 LQKENI. Trimming took off 3 bases at V and 7 bases at J, with 16 bases between the two ends. The CDR3 extends over 14 amino acids. The CDR3 DNA follows: TGTGCCAGCTCACCGGAGACTACGTTTGGGGAGCAGTACTTC. This encodes CASSPETTFGEQYF.

The rearrangement uses TRBV20-1 and TRBJ2-7; D is uncertain. V lost 5 bases to trimming and J lost 2 bases, with 13 bases between them. The CDR3 is made up of 13 amino acids. Germline values: CDR1 DFQATT, CDR2 SNEGSKA (reference sequence). The CDR3 DNA reads TGCAGTGCTTTGGTGGACGGAACCTACGAGCAGTACTTC. This sequence encodes CSALVDGTYEQYF.

Worth noting for this clonotype: A junction boundary mismatches the germline segment, possibly from a read error. The chain employs TRBV24-1 and TRBJ2-3; D ambiguous. The CDR3 extends over 16 amino acids. Looked up from germline, CDR1 is KGHDR and CDR2 is SFDVKD. CDR3 in amino acids: CATSDLDSGDPDTRYF. For the CDR3, the DNA is TGTGCCACCAGTGATTTGGACTCCGGAGATCCAGATACGCGGTATTTT.

This clonotype was seen more than once but under ten times. The chain joins TRBV3-1 to TRBJ2-7; possible D gene TRBD2, 6 bases. This CDR3 contains 16 residues. Per germline, CDR1 LGHDT and CDR2 YNNKEL (reference sequence). Trimming stripped 1 base from V and 3 bases from J, with 16 bases between. The CDR3 here is CASSQGGLGGYYEQYF. Written as DNA, the CDR3 is TGTGCCAGCAGCCAAGGCGGTCTGGGGGGATACTACGAGCAGTACTTC.